This entry features one TCR beta chain sequence. Its antigen is still unknown. This entry belongs to a study of blood T cells in healthy people across ages. General study findings and limits: Because donor CMV status was unknown, expanded clonotype changes were possibly confounded.

Through a sample-barcoded 5' primer and a J-beta primer mix, a second PCR was run for roughly 7 to 12 cycles. Each sample yielded at least 3 million CDR3-containing paired-end reads. TCRdb passed the 5' RACE reads through MiXCR, listing each CDR3 protein once. Of roughly 800,000 distinct CDR3 sequences in the sample, 20% to 25% are singletons; the top ten hold roughly 3.8%. CDR1 is SGDLS and CDR2 is YYNGEE in the germline V gene. Trimming took 4 bases from V and 1 from J, leaving 24 bases between them. The CDR3 is 18 residues long. Researchers report isolating at least 6.5 million PBMCs per sample. The data also belong to a second study, concerning T cells of mothers and their children.

This receptor was taken from a boy younger than 18 in good health. Sequenced input: blood. This sequence joins TRBV9 and TRBJ2-7; D might be TRBD1 or TRBD2, each matching 5 bases. In DNA, the CDR3 is TGTGCCAGCAGCCCGGCCCCGGGACGAGGGTTTCGTTCCTACGAGCAGTACTTC. Translating it yields CASSPAPGRGFRSYEQYF.